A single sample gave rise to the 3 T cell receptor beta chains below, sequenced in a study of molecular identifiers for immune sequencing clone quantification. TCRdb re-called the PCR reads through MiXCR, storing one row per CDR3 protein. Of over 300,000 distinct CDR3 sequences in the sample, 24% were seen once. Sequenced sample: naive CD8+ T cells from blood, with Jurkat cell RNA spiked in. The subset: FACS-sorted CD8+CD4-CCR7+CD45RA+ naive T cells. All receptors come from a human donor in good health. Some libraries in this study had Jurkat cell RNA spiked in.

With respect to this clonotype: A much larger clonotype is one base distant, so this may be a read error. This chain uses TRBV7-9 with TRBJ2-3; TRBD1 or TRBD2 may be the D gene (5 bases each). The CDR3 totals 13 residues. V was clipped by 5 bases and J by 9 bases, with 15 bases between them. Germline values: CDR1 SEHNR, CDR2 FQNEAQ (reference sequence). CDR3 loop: CASSGAGATTQYF. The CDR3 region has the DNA TGTGCCAGCAGCGGAGCCGGGGCAACCACGCAGTATTTT.

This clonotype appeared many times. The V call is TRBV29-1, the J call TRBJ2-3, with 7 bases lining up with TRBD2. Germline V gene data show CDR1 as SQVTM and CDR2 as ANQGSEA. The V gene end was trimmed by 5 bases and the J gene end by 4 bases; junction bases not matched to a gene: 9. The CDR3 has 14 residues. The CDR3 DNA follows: TGCAGCGTTCGTCCGGCGGGAGTTTCAGATACGCAGTATTTT. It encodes CSVRPAGVSDTQYF.

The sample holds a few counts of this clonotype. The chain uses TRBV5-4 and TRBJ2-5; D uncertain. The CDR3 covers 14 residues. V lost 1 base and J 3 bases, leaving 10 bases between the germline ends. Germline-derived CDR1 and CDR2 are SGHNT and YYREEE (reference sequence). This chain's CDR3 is CASSLLLSKETQYF. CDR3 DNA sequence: TGTGCCAGCAGCTTGCTTCTCAGCAAAGAGACCCAGTACTTC. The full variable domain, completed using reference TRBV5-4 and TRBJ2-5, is ETGVTQSPTHLIKTRGQQVTLRCSSQSGHNTVSWYQQALGQGPQFIFQYYREEENGRGNFPPRFSGLQFPNYSSELNVNALELDDSALYLCASSLLLSKETQYFGPGTRLLVL.